This section outlines one T cell receptor (beta chain) sequence together with its context. Peripheral blood and lesional scalp punch biopsies were taken from alopecia areata patients. Isolation of CD4+ and CD8+ T cells from PBMCs was achieved by sorting. Per germline, CDR1 LGHNA and CDR2 YNFKEQ. The CDR3 is 17 residues long. The V and J ends lost 1 base and 0 bases, in that order; junction bases with no gene match: 9. These data originate in a study of CD8+ T cells in alopecia areata. In the study overall: Tofacitinib treatment spanned 6 to 18 months, with 6 months off drug afterward.

Extraction and reverse transcription of RNA yielded cDNA as the sequencing template. Produced via immunoSEQ multiplex PCR; TCRdb's table is partial and in-frame only. The sample records approximately 150,000 clones, approximately 51% being singletons. This clonotype was sampled from a human donor with alopecia areata. The chain couples TRBV4-2 to TRBJ2-7; TRBD2 agrees at 7 bases. The sample in question was CD4+ T cells sorted from blood, obtained at week 0. The CDR3 loop reads CASSQGVVGGSSYEQYF. The CDR3 nucleotides are TGTGCCAGCAGCCAAGGGGTGGTGGGAGGGTCCTCCTACGAGCAGTACTTC.